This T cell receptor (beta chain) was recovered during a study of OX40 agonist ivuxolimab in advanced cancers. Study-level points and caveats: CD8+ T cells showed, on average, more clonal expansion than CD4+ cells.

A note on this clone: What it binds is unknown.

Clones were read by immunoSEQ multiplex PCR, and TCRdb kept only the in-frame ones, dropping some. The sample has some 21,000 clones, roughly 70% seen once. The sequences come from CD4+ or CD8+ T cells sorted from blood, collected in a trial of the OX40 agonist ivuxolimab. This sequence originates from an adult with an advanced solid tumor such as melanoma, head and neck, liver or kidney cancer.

CDR3 amino acids: CASRDSGVRLDDEQFF. For the CDR3, the DNA is TGTGCCAGCAGGGATAGCGGGGTACGTTTAGACGATGAGCAGTTCTTC. This chain connects TRBV2 to TRBJ2-1, with 8 bases identical to TRBD2. The trim removed 6 bases at V and 8 bases at J, leaving 15 bases unmatched. This CDR3 has 16 amino acids. CDR1 SNHLY and CDR2 FYNNEI come from the germline V gene.